Below, 13 T cell receptor beta chains from the same sample are listed, as sequenced in a study of shared clonotypes between healthy human individuals. The table came from immunoSEQ multiplex PCR; TCRdb's copy has only in-frame clones and leaves some out. The data show 2.5 million or so clones, approximately 94% seen once. The specimen was naive CD4+ T cells sorted from blood. Subset reported: CD45RA+ positively selected. The receptors come from a man aged 18 to 30 in good health.

V usage is TRBV2 and J usage is TRBJ2-2; no clear D. This CDR3 has 15 amino acids. The germline V gene has CDR1 SNHLY and CDR2 FYNNEI. The V and J ends lost 3 bases and 6 bases respectively, with 14 bases between them. DNA of the CDR3: TGTGCCAGCAGTGAGATTGCGGTATCGTCCGGGGAGCTGTTTTTT. The encoded protein is CASSEIAVSSGELFF.

The chain has TRBV6-1 and TRBJ1-4, with TRBD1 as a possible D gene (5 bases). The CDR3 runs 14 residues. V dropped 8 bases and J dropped 8 bases, with 18 bases sitting between them. Germline values: CDR1 MNHNS, CDR2 SASEGT. The CDR3 loop reads CASGKQGIGEKLFF. The CDR3 region has the DNA TGTGCCAGCGGAAAGCAGGGTATCGGGGAAAAACTGTTTTTT.

This clone has a single count. The chain links TRBV4-1 to TRBJ1-3, with 12 bases that match TRBD1. Germline V gives CDR1 MGHRA, CDR2 YSYEKL. The CDR3 is 20 residues long. Trimming took 4 bases from V and 1 from J; bases not matched to a gene: 14. The CDR3 here is CASSPGTGGSRLGSGNTIYF. The CDR3 bases are TGCGCCAGCAGCCCGGGGACAGGGGGCTCACGGCTAGGATCTGGAAACACCATATATTTT.

This chain links TRBV2 with TRBJ1-4; 10 bases are shared with TRBD1. Germline V gives CDR1 SNHLY, CDR2 FYNNEI. The J segment lost 6 bases and the V segment lost 5 bases, leaving 12 bases of the junction unmatched. This CDR3 has 17 residues. In DNA form, the CDR3 reads TGTGCCAGCAGTACCCCTCGGGGGGGACAGGGGTATGAAAAACTGTTTTTT. Protein product: CASSTPRGGQGYEKLFF.

The gene calls are TRBV28 and TRBJ1-4; D is perhaps TRBD1 (5 bases). The CDR3 runs to 19 residues. Germline V gene data show CDR1 as MDHEN and CDR2 as SYDVKM. V lost 3 bases and J lost 0, with 20 bases in between. This chain's CDR3 is CASSFGAGIIPATNEKLFF. DNA for the CDR3: TGTGCCAGCAGTTTTGGGGCAGGAATTATTCCCGCAACTAATGAAAAACTGTTTTTT.

Concerning this clone itself: The same CDR3 arises from other DNA sequences in this sample as well. The CDR3 nucleotides read TGCGCCAGCTCCTCGACAGGGGCTGGGGCCAACGTCCTGACTTTC. It is translated as CASSSTGAGANVLTF. The chain links TRBV5-1 to TRBJ2-6; 8 bases are a match to TRBD1. The CDR3 totals 15 residues. V dropped 7 bases and J dropped 2; count of bases not matched to a gene: 5. CDR1 and CDR2 (germline): SGHRS, YFSETQ.

The chain combines TRBV5-1 with TRBJ1-4; 7 nucleotides align to TRBD1. The CDR3 totals 16 residues. CDR1 is SGHRS and CDR2 is YFSETQ in the germline V gene. After removal of 0 bases from V and 5 bases from J, the junction contained 7 bases not matched to a gene. In nucleotides, the CDR3 is TGCGCCAGCAGCTTGGTGGCAGCAGGGGGGAATGAAAAACTGTTTTTT. Translation: CASSLVAAGGNEKLFF.

The rearrangement uses TRBV2 and TRBJ2-7; 7 bases fit TRBD2. J gave up 4 bases and V 9 bases, and 12 bases lay outside the gene matches. Germline V gene sequence: CDR1 SNHLY, CDR2 FYNNEI. This CDR3 region has 14 residues. CDR3: CARKRVPSGYEQYF. DNA of the CDR3: TGTGCCAGGAAAAGGGTTCCTAGCGGATACGAGCAGTACTTC.

CDR3 bases: TGCAGCGAGGCTAGCGGGGGGTTAACCTACAATGAGCAGTTCTTC. Translating gives CSEASGGLTYNEQFF. The chain uses TRBV29-1 and TRBJ2-1; 11 bases are shared with TRBD2. Germline-derived CDR1 and CDR2 are SQVTM and ANQGSEA. V trimming: 7 bases; J trimming: 2 bases; junction bases outside the gene matches: 7. This CDR3 has 15 amino acids.

This clone showed up just once. V gene TRBV6-1 combines with J gene TRBJ2-1; possibly TRBD2 for D (6 bases). The CDR3 is 13 residues long. Germline CDR1 and CDR2: MNHNS and SASEGT. Trimming stripped 5 bases from V and 10 bases from J, with 15 bases between. The CDR3 bases are TGTGCCAGCAGTTCCCTGGGGGGAGTGGAGCAGTTCTTC. Translating it yields CASSSLGGVEQFF.

This clone was recorded only once. The V and J genes are TRBV18 and TRBJ2-7; unclear D gene. The CDR3 is made up of 15 amino acids. V was trimmed by 3 bases and J by 3 bases, leaving 15 bases between them. CDR1 is KGHSH, CDR2 LQKENI, per germline. As DNA, the CDR3 is TGTGCCAGCTCACCCTACGACGCAGGCCTCTACGAGCAGTACTTC. This gives the protein CASSPYDAGLYEQYF.

The gene calls are TRBV11-2 and TRBJ2-7, with D maybe TRBD2 (5 bases). CDR1 and CDR2 from the germline V gene are SGHAT and FQNNGV. The CDR3 is 13 residues long. V was clipped by 7 bases and J by 7 bases, with 17 bases between them. The CDR3 sequence is CASTPGEGGEQYF. The CDR3 DNA follows: TGTGCCAGCACCCCCGGGGAAGGCGGAGAGCAGTACTTC.

The chain employs TRBV11-2 and TRBJ2-1, with 7 bases lining up with TRBD1. With 0 bases clipped from V and 8 bases from J, the junction kept 7 bases outside the gene matches. Germline CDR1 and CDR2: SGHAT and FQNNGV. The CDR3 consists of 15 residues. The CDR3 region is CASSLDTTGADEQFF. CDR3 sequence (DNA): TGTGCCAGCAGCTTAGATACCACAGGGGCGGATGAGCAGTTCTTC.